This section outlines one T cell receptor (beta chain) sequence together with its context. This entry comes from a study of T cells expressing NK-cell markers. The CDR3 length is 17 residues. Germline CDR1 DFQATT, CDR2 SNEGSKA (reference sequence). TCRdb reprocessed the 5' RACE reads, with one entry per CDR3 protein and no DNA. The sample data list about 150,000 distinct CDR3 sequences. This chain uses TRBV20-1 with TRBJ2-1; TCRdb outputs TRBD2, but without DNA this stays unchecked. Sequenced: blood T cells: a sorted CD56 or NKG2C T cell subset, CD4+ or CD8+ T cells, or bulk PBMC T cells (not recorded which). The receptor's source is a woman aged 45-60 years in good health. The CDR3 reads CSARIPLAGGTYNEQFF.